This paragraph covers one T cell receptor (beta chain) sequence. This sample stems from a study of cytomegalovirus exposure and HLA in healthy donors. With 60 Vbeta and 13 Jbeta primers, the PCR was carried out. Sequenced by immunoSEQ multiplex PCR; TCRdb stores in-frame clones only, minus some. Of under 250,000 clones in the sample, 82% were seen once. Germline assignment: CDR1 MDHEN and CDR2 SYDVKM. V gave up 7 bases and J gave up 1 base, with 16 bases separating them. This CDR3 has 15 amino acids. V gene TRBV28 combines with J gene TRBJ1-1; a weak D match, TRBD1 (6 bases). This receptor was taken from a man aged 40-49 years in good health and CMV-seropositive. The specimen was PBMCs. The CDR3 nucleotides read TGTGCCAGCACCACGCTCGGGGGGGCGAACACTGAAGCTTTCTTT. Its protein product is CASTTLGGANTEAFF. Based on the CDR3 plus reference TRBV28 and TRBJ1-1, the full variable domain is DVKVTQSSRYLVKRTGEKVFLECVQDMDHENMFWYRQDPGLGLRLIYFSYDVKMKEKGDIPEGYSVSREKKERFSLILESASTNQTSMYLCASTTLGGANTEAFFGQGTRLTVV.